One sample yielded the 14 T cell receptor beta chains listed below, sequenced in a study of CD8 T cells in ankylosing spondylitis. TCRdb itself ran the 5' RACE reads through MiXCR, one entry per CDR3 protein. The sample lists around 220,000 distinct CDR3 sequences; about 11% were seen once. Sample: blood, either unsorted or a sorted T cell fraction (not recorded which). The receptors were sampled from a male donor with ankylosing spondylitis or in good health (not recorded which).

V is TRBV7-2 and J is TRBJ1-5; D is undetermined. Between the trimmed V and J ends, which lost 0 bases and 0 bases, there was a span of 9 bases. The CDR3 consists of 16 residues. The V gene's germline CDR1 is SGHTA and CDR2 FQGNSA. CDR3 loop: CASSLAASLSNQPQHF. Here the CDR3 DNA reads TGTGCCAGCAGCTTAGCGGCTTCTCTTAGCAATCAGCCCCAGCATTTT.

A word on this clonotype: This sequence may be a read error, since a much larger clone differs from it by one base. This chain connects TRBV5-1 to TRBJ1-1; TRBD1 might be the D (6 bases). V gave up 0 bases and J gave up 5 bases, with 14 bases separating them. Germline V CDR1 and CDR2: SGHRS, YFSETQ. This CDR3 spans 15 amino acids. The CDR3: CASSLGGGGTTEAFF. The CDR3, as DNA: TGCGCCAGCAGCTTGGGAGGAGGGGGAACTACTGAAGCTTTCTTT.

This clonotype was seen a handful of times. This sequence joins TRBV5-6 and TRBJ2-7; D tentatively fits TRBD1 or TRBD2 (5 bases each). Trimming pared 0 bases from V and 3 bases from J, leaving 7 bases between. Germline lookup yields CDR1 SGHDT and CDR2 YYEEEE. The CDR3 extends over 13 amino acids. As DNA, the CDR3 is TGTGCCAGCAGCTTGGGGGACGGCTACGAGCAGTACTTC. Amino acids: CASSLGDGYEQYF.

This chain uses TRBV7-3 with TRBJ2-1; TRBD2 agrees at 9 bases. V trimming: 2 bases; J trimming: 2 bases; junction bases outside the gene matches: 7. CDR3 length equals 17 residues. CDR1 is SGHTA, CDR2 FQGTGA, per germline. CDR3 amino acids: CASSLGHSGGPYNEQFF. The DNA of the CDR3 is TGTGCCAGCAGCTTAGGCCATAGCGGGGGACCCTACAATGAGCAGTTCTTC.

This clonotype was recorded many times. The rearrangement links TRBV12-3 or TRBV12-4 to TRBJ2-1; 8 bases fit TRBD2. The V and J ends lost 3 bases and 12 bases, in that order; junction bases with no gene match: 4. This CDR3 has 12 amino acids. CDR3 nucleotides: TGTGCCAGCAGTTTGGGACTAGGGGGGCAGTTCTTC. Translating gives CASSLGLGGQFF.

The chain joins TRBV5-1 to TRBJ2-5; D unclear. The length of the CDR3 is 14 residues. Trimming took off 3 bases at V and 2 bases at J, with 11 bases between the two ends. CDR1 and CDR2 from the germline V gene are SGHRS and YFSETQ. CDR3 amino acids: CASSSLLGQETQYF. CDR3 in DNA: TGCGCCAGCAGCTCATTATTGGGGCAAGAGACCCAGTACTTC.

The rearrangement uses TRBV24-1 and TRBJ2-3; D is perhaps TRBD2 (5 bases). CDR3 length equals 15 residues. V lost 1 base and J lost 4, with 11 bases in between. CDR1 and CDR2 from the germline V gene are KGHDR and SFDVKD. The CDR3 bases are TGTGCCACCAGTGATTTAGGGAGCATCGCAGATACGCAGTATTTT. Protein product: CATSDLGSIADTQYF.

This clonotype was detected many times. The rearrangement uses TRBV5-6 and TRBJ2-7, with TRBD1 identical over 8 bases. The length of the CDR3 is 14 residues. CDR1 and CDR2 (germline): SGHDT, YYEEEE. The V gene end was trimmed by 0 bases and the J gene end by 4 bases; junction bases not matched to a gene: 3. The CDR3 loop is CASSLGQGFYEQYF. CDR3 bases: TGTGCCAGCAGCTTGGGACAGGGGTTTTACGAGCAGTACTTC.

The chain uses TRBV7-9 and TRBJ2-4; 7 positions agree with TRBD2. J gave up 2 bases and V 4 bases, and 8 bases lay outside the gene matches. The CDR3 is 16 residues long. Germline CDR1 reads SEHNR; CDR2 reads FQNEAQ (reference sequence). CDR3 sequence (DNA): TGTGCCAGCAGCTATTTGACGGGAGGCCCCAAAAACATTCAGTACTTC. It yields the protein CASSYLTGGPKNIQYF.

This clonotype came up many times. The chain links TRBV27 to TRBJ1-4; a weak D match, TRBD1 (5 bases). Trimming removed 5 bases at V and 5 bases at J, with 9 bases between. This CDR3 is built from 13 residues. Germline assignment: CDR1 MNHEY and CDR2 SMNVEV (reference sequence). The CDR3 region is CASSPGGNEKLFF. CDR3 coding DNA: TGTGCCAGCAGTCCCGGGGGGAATGAAAAACTGTTTTTT.

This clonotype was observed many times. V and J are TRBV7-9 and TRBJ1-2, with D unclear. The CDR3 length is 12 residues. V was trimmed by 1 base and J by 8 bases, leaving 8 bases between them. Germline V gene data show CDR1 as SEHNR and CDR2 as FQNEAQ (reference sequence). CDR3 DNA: TGTGCCAGCAGCTTAGGCGGGGTCGGCTACACCTTC. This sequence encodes CASSLGGVGYTF.

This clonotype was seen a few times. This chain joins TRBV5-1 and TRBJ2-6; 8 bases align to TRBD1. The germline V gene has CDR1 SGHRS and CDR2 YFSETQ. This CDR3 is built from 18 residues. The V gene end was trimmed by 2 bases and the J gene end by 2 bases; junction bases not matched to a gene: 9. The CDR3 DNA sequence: TGCGCCAGCAGCTTTCCGGGACAGGTGGGGACTGGGGCCAACGTCCTGACTTTC. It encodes CASSFPGQVGTGANVLTF.

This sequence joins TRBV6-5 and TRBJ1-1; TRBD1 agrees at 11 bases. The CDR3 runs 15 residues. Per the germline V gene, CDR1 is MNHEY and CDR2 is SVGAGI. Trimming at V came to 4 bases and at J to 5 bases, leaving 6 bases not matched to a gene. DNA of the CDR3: TGTGCCAGCAGTTCCCGGACAGGGGGCGGGACTGAAGCTTTCTTT. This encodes CASSSRTGGGTEAFF.

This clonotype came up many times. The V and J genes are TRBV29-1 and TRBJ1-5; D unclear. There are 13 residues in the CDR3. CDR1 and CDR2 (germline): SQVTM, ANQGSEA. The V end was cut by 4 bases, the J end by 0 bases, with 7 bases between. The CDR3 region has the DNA TGCAGCGTTGGCCGAGATAGCAATCAGCCCCAGCATTTT. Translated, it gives CSVGRDSNQPQHF.